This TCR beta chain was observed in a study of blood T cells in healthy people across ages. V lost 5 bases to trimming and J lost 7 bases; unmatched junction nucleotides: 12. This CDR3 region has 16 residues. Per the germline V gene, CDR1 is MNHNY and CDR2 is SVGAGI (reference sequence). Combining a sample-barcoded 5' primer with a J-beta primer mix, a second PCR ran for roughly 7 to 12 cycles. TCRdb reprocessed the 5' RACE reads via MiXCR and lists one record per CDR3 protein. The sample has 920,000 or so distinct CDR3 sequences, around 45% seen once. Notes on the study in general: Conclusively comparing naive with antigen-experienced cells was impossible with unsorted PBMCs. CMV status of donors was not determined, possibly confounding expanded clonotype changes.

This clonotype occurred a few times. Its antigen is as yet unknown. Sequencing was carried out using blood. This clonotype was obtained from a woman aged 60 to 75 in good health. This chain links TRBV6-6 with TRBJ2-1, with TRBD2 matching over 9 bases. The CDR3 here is CASSLGTSPSSNEQFF. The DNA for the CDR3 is TGTGCCAGCAGTCTCGGGACTAGCCCCTCGAGTAATGAGCAGTTCTTC.